The clone carrying this TCR beta chain came up a few times. Antigen unknown. Using its own MiXCR run on the 5' RACE reads, TCRdb lists one record per CDR3 protein. The table shows about 310,000 distinct CDR3 sequences, with around a sixth occurring only once. This record comes from a study of T-cell memory formation after mild COVID-19. Across the whole study: For the most part, TCR clusters were specific to one donor. Study results and limitations: There were some responding clones in pre-infection memory, which suggested that cross-reactive memory had joined.

The sequenced sample consisted of PBMCs or a T cell subset sorted from them (not recorded which). The sequence was collected from a man younger than 35 who had mild COVID-19 (a few samples of this study predate the infection). Cell type and time point are not known.

As DNA, the CDR3 is TGTGCCAGCACCGCTGAGTCGGGTGGCTATGGCTACACCTTC. It codes for CASTAESGGYGYTF. The chain joins TRBV11-2 to TRBJ1-2; no reliable D call. This CDR3 comprises 14 residues. The V gene lost 7 bases and the J gene lost 4 bases, with 16 bases spanning the gap. CDR1 SGHAT and CDR2 FQNNGV come from the germline V gene. Drawing the rest from reference TRBV11-2 and TRBJ1-2, the complete variable domain is EAGVAQSPRYKIIEKRQSVAFWCNPISGHATLYWYQQILGQGPKLLIQFQNNGVVDDSQLPKDRFSAERLKGVDSTLKIQPAKLEDSAVYLCASTAESGGYGYTFGSGTRLTVV.